Presented here are 2 T cell receptor beta chains from one specimen sequenced in a study of cytomegalovirus exposure and HLA in healthy donors. Primers: 60 Vbeta forward and 13 Jbeta reverse. The method was immunoSEQ multiplex PCR; TCRdb's version includes in-frame clones alone and lacks a portion of them. The sample holds under 150,000 clones; roughly 65% are singletons and the top ten take more than 8.5%. Sequencing was done on a sample of PBMCs. The receptors shown here come from a man between 40 and 49 years old in good health and CMV-seropositive.

The gene calls are TRBV6-4 and TRBJ2-3; D may be TRBD1 (6 bases). Trimming pared 3 bases from V and 2 bases from J, leaving 9 bases between. Germline-derived CDR1 and CDR2 are MRHNA and SNTAGT. This CDR3 comprises 14 residues. CDR3 residues: CASSEQGDTDTQYF. The CDR3 DNA follows: TGTGCCAGCAGTGAACAGGGAGACACAGATACGCAGTATTTT.

This clone has just a few counts. V usage is TRBV5-1 and J usage is TRBJ2-7, with TRBD2 matching 7 bases. The trim removed 2 bases at V and 2 bases at J, leaving 4 bases unmatched. The CDR3 is 14 residues long. Germline V gene data show CDR1 as SGHRS and CDR2 as YFSETQ. The CDR3: CASSFAGETYEQYF. Here the CDR3 DNA reads TGCGCCAGCAGCTTCGCGGGGGAGACCTACGAGCAGTACTTC.